These 25 T cell receptor beta chains originate from one sample sequenced in a study of T cells in localized non-small cell lung cancer. Profiled with immunoSEQ multiplex PCR; TCRdb holds only in-frame clones, not every one. This repertoire shows about 60,000 clones, around 90% found once; its top ten account for roughly 1.8%. The sample here was peripheral blood, taken before any cancer treatment. These receptors were taken from a woman aged 35 to 75 with stage I lung adenocarcinoma.

This chain links TRBV30 with TRBJ1-6, with D tentatively TRBD1 (5 bases). This CDR3 is built from 13 residues. The germline V gene encodes CDR1 GTSNPN and CDR2 SVGIG (reference sequence). Trimming cost V 1 base and J 8 bases, with 9 bases left between them. The CDR3 spells CAWSAGLDSPLHF. CDR3 in DNA: TGTGCCTGGAGTGCGGGGCTGGATTCACCCCTCCACTTT.

The chain has TRBV2 and TRBJ1-5; D unresolved. This CDR3 has 14 amino acids. In germline, CDR1 is SNHLY, CDR2 FYNNEI. Trimming pared 6 bases from V and 4 bases from J, leaving 13 bases between. Here the CDR3 reads CASSLDVGNQPQHF. The CDR3 DNA follows: TGTGCCAGCAGCCTCGATGTGGGGAATCAGCCCCAGCATTTT.

J is TRBJ1-4 and V is TRBV7-9; D call uncertain. Germline lookup yields CDR1 SEHNR and CDR2 FQNEAQ (reference sequence). Trimming took off 4 bases at V and 0 bases at J, with 9 bases between the two ends. The CDR3 has 15 residues. The CDR3 spells CASSSDGATNEKLFF. The CDR3 DNA is TGTGCCAGCAGCTCCGACGGAGCAACTAATGAAAAACTGTTTTTT. Drawing the rest from reference TRBV7-9 and TRBJ1-4, the complete variable domain is DTGVSQNPRHKITKRGQNVTFRCDPISEHNRLYWYRQTLGQGPEFLTYFQNEAQLEKSRLLSDRFSAERPKGSFSTLEIQRTEQGDSAMYLCASSSDGATNEKLFFGSGTQLSVL.

This sequence joins TRBV19 and TRBJ2-5; no clear D gene. V was trimmed by 7 bases and J by 4 bases, leaving 13 bases between them. There are 13 residues in the CDR3. The germline CDR1 and CDR2 sequences are LNHDA and SQIVND (reference sequence). In DNA form, the CDR3 reads TGTGCCAGTAACATTAGAATTGGAGAGACCCAGTACTTC. It yields the protein CASNIRIGETQYF.

The rearrangement uses TRBV5-1 and TRBJ2-3; either TRBD1 or TRBD2 may supply D (5 bases each). Per the germline V gene, CDR1 is SGHRS and CDR2 is YFSETQ. The CDR3 sequence is 17 residues long. V dropped 3 bases and J dropped 0 bases, with 17 bases sitting between them. The CDR3 loop reads CASSSEGSRISTDTQYF. Here the CDR3 DNA reads TGCGCCAGCAGCTCCGAGGGGAGCAGAATTAGCACAGATACGCAGTATTTT.

The chain is built from TRBV4-2 and TRBJ1-5; 7 bases map to TRBD1. V lost 1 base, J lost 0 bases, and 0 bases stayed unmatched. The CDR3 covers 15 residues. The germline V gene has CDR1 LGHNA and CDR2 YNFKEQ. As DNA, the CDR3 is TGTGCCAGCAGCCAAGGACAGGGTAGCAATCAGCCCCAGCATTTT. Its translation is CASSQGQGSNQPQHF.

The chain links TRBV6-1 to TRBJ1-5; the D is unclear. The CDR3 has 15 residues. CDR1 MNHNS and CDR2 SASEGT come from the germline V gene. The V end lost 6 bases, the J end lost 9 bases, and 21 bases lay between the germline ends. CDR3 in DNA: TGTGCCAGCAGGGAAACCGACACGGCTACTCCGCCCCAGCATTTT. Amino acids: CASRETDTATPPQHF.

The chain has TRBV7-2 and TRBJ2-7; the D is unclear. CDR1 and CDR2 (germline): SGHTA, FQGNSA. V shed 1 base and J shed 2 bases, with 6 bases lying between them. This CDR3 has 13 amino acids. This chain's CDR3 is CASSLEVAYEQYF. The CDR3 DNA reads TGTGCCAGCAGCTTAGAGGTTGCCTACGAGCAGTACTTC.

The table lists this clone with a few counts. The genes are TRBV5-1 and TRBJ1-2, with 8 bases fitting TRBD1. Per the germline V gene, CDR1 is SGHRS and CDR2 is YFSETQ. CDR3 size: 17 residues. The V gene end was trimmed by 0 bases and the J gene end by 4 bases; junction bases not matched to a gene: 11. This chain's CDR3 is CASSLATPGGAGYGYTF. DNA for the CDR3: TGCGCCAGCAGCTTGGCCACCCCAGGGGGCGCAGGCTATGGCTACACCTTC.

The count of this clone is one. J is TRBJ2-7 and V is TRBV9; D is unclear. Germline CDR1 and CDR2: SGDLS and YYNGEE. The ends were cut back, 0 bases at V and 3 bases at J, with 13 bases in the middle. This CDR3 region has 15 residues. CDR3 bases: TGTGCCAGCAGCGTAGATCCAGATCCCTTCTACGAGCAGTACTTC. As protein: CASSVDPDPFYEQYF.

The chain is built from TRBV28 and TRBJ2-5; the match to TRBD1 covers 7 bases. The J call may be faulty, since TRBJ2-7 better matches the DNA end. Germline V gene sequence: CDR1 MDHEN, CDR2 SYDVKM. The CDR3 runs to 14 residues. The CDR3 DNA follows: TGTGCCAGCAGCACGCCGGGACAGTCGTACGAGCAGTACTTC. This sequence encodes CASSTPGQSYEQYF.

This chain uses TRBV18 with TRBJ2-6, with unresolved D. Germline CDR1 KGHSH, CDR2 LQKENI. V was cut by 2 bases and J by 4 bases, with 12 bases left in between. The CDR3 contains 16 residues. The CDR3 here is CASSPNNWAGANVLTF. CDR3 in DNA: TGTGCCAGCTCACCAAACAATTGGGCGGGGGCCAACGTCCTGACTTTC.

This chain links TRBV19 with TRBJ2-2; 10 bases line up with TRBD2. Losses at the gene ends were 3 bases for V and 7 bases for J; bases not matched to a gene: 5. The CDR3 contains 15 residues. Per the germline V gene, CDR1 is LNHDA and CDR2 is SQIVND (reference sequence). The chain's CDR3 is CASSISTSGNGELFF. The DNA of the CDR3 is TGTGCCAGTAGTATCTCCACTAGCGGGAACGGGGAGCTGTTTTTT. Variable domain in full (rest from reference TRBV19 and TRBJ2-2): DGGITQSPKYLFRKEGQNVTLSCEQNLNHDAMYWYRQDPGQGLRLIYYSQIVNDFQKGDIAEGYSVSREKKESFPLTVTSAQKNPTAFYLCASSISTSGNGELFFGEGSRLTVL.

This clone was detected only once. This chain joins TRBV6-6 and TRBJ1-2; 10 bases fit TRBD1. CDR1 is MNHNY, CDR2 SVGAGI, per germline (reference sequence). This CDR3 has 14 amino acids. Germline trimming cut 5 bases from V and 8 bases from J; bases unmatched to any gene: 8. The DNA of the CDR3 is TGTGCCAGCAGTGCAAGACAGGGGGCAGGAGGCTACACCTTC. Encoded protein: CASSARQGAGGYTF.

The count of this clone is one. V is TRBV7-9 and J is TRBJ2-5; D remains ambiguous. V was clipped by 1 base and J by 2 bases, with 17 bases between them. This CDR3 region has 17 residues. The germline V gene has CDR1 SEHNR and CDR2 FQNEAQ (reference sequence). The CDR3 spells CASSLGPSSPWQETQYF. The CDR3 DNA is TGTGCCAGCAGCTTAGGGCCTTCCTCCCCGTGGCAAGAGACCCAGTACTTC.

The chain carries TRBV18 and TRBJ2-1; D gene uncertain. V dropped 0 bases and J dropped 7 bases, with 7 bases sitting between them. Germline-derived CDR1 and CDR2 are KGHSH and LQKENI. This CDR3 is built from 13 residues. For the CDR3, the DNA is TGTGCCAGCTCACCACCGAGCAGGAATGAGCAGTTCTTC. This gives the protein CASSPPSRNEQFF.

This chain uses TRBV30 with TRBJ2-5; D gene uncertain. The CDR3 length is 12 residues. CDR1 is GTSNPN and CDR2 is SVGIG in the germline V gene (reference sequence). V was clipped by 2 bases and J by 2 bases, with 6 bases between them. The CDR3 nucleotides read TGTGCCTGGAGTCCTGTTCAAGAGACCCAGTACTTC. Encoded protein: CAWSPVQETQYF.

The V gene is TRBV19, the J gene TRBJ2-3; D unclear. Deletions cut 3 bases from V and 5 bases from J, with 3 bases between. The CDR3 loop spans 11 amino acids. The germline V gene has CDR1 LNHDA and CDR2 SQIVND (reference sequence). The CDR3 loop reads CASSIGDTQYF. For the CDR3, the DNA is TGTGCCAGTAGTATCGGAGATACGCAGTATTTT.

The V call is TRBV6-5, the J call TRBJ2-3; TRBD2 is a possible D gene (5 bases). The germline gives CDR1 MNHEY, CDR2 SVGAGI. V was clipped by 0 bases and J by 3 bases, with 13 bases between them. The CDR3 contains 16 residues. The CDR3 DNA sequence: TGTGCCAGCAGTTACTCGAGTCTGGGCGGGACAGATACGCAGTATTTT. Translated: CASSYSSLGGTDTQYF.

V is TRBV4-3 and J is TRBJ2-3; D unresolved. The germline V gene encodes CDR1 LGHNA and CDR2 YSLEER. The V gene lost 1 base and the J gene lost 2 bases, with 10 bases spanning the gap. CDR3 length: 15 amino acids. The CDR3 DNA is TGCGCCAGCAGCCAAGGATTCAAGGACACAGATACGCAGTATTTT. Protein product: CASSQGFKDTDTQYF.

The chain joins TRBV21-1 to TRBJ2-3; TRBD2, the D gene given by the table, was not confirmed from the DNA. TRBV21-1 is designated a pseudogene. The length of the CDR3 is 18 residues. CDR3 sequence reads: CASSPSKLAGERTDTQYF. The CDR3 DNA follows: TGTGCCAGCAGCCCGTCGAAATTAGCGGGAGAGCGCACAGATACGCAGTATTTT.

This rearrangement joins TRBV6-5 to TRBJ1-6; weak D call: TRBD1 (5 bases). The CDR3 runs 13 residues. The V end lost 5 bases, the J end lost 3 bases, and 5 bases lay between the germline ends. Germline values: CDR1 MNHEY, CDR2 SVGAGI. CDR3 residues: CASSDSYNSPLHF. The CDR3 DNA reads TGTGCCAGCAGTGACAGCTATAATTCACCCCTCCACTTT.

The chain uses TRBV6-5 and TRBJ1-5; a possible D gene is TRBD1 (5 bases). Trimming removed 0 bases from V and 6 bases from J, with 9 bases in between. CDR3 length equals 14 residues. Germline V gives CDR1 MNHEY, CDR2 SVGAGI. CDR3 sequence (DNA): TGTGCCAGCAGTTACTCGACAGTTCTTCAGCCCCAGCATTTT. Its translation is CASSYSTVLQPQHF.

The rearrangement uses TRBV5-6 and TRBJ1-2; D may be TRBD1 (5 bases). The CDR3 totals 16 residues. V lost 3 bases and J 4 bases, leaving 19 bases between the germline ends. In germline, CDR1 is SGHDT, CDR2 YYEEEE. The CDR3 spells CASSSQGKGPTYGYTF. Written as DNA, the CDR3 is TGTGCCAGCAGCTCTCAAGGGAAGGGGCCGACCTATGGCTACACCTTC.

The chain joins TRBV7-3 to TRBJ2-6; tentatively, D is TRBD2 (6 bases). The CDR3 runs to 17 residues. The V gene's germline CDR1 is SGHTA and CDR2 FQGTGA. Trimming took 4 bases from V and 2 from J, leaving 15 bases between them. CDR3 sequence: CASSSRRAGPGANVLTF. The CDR3 DNA follows: TGTGCCAGCAGCTCCCGGAGGGCAGGGCCTGGGGCCAACGTCCTGACTTTC.